This T cell receptor (beta chain) comes out of a study of CD8+CD57+ T cells in acquired aplastic anemia. Study-wide background: The study obtained an average of approximately 2.9 ug of DNA from sorted CD4+ and CD8+ cells. The study obtained about 10.8 million reads on average for CD4+ cells from healthy donors.

To note about this clonotype: The antigen is unknown.

General study points: In common between the patients and the controls were nearly 30 CD8+ CDR3 sequences. No significant difference in CD8+ Simpson's diversity was found between patients and controls.

Genomic DNA templated the TCR beta VDJ and CDR3 profiling. Via MiXCR, TCRdb re-called the reads, giving one row per CDR3 protein. The data hold around 190,000 distinct CDR3 sequences, with over 60% observed a single time. The TCR originated in a human donor in good health. Sequenced input: sorted CD4+, CD8+, or CD8+CD57+ T cells (not recorded which) from PBMCs.

CDR3 DNA: TGCAGCGTTGGGGAGGGAAGGCGGCCGATGTTGGATGAGCAGTTCTTC. Its protein is CSVGEGRRPMLDEQFF. The rearrangement links TRBV29-1 to TRBJ2-3, with 7 bases lining up with TRBD2. Near its end, the DNA agrees better with TRBJ2-1, so the J call may be wrong. The germline CDR1 and CDR2 sequences are SQVTM and ANQGSEA. The CDR3 consists of 16 residues.